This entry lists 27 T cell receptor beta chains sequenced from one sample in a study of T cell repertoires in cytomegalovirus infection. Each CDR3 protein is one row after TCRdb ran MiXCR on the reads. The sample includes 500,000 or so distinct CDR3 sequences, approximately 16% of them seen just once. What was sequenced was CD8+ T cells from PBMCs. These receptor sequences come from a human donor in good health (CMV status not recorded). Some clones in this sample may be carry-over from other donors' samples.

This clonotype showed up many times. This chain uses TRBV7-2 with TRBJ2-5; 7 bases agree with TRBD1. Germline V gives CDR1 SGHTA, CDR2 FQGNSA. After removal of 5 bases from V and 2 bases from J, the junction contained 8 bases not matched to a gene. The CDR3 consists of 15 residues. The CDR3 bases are TGTGCCAGCAGCCCTGTGACAGGGTGGCAAGAGACCCAGTACTTC. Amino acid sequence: CASSPVTGWQETQYF. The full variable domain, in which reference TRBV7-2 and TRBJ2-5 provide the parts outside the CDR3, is GAGVSQSPSNKVTEKGKDVELRCDPISGHTALYWYRQSLGQGLEFLIYFQGNSAPDKSGLPSDRFSAERTGGSVSTLTIQRTQQEDSAVYLCASSPVTGWQETQYFGPGTRLLVL.

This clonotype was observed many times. The CDR3 region has the DNA TGTGCCAGCAGTTTAGAGGGTATCCAGCGGGGGGGCAATGAGCAGTTCTTC. Amino acid sequence: CASSLEGIQRGGNEQFF. This chain uses TRBV12-3 or TRBV12-4 with TRBJ2-1, with 10 bases that match TRBD2. Losses at the gene ends were 1 base for V and 6 bases for J; bases not matched to a gene: 9. The CDR3 spans 17 residues.

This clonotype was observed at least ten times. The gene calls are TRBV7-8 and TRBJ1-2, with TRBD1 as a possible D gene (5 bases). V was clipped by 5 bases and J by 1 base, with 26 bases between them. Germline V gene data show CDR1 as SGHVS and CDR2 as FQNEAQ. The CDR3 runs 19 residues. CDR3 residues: CASSPLTLTETFFNYGYTF. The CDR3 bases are TGTGCCAGCAGCCCCCTTACGTTGACAGAGACCTTCTTTAACTATGGCTACACCTTC.

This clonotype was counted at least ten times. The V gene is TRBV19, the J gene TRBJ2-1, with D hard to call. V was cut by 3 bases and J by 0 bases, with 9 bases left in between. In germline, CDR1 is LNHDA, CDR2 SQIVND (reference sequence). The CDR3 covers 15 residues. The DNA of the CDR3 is TGTGCCAGTAGTATCGGACGGAGCTCCTACAATGAGCAGTTCTTC. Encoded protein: CASSIGRSSYNEQFF.

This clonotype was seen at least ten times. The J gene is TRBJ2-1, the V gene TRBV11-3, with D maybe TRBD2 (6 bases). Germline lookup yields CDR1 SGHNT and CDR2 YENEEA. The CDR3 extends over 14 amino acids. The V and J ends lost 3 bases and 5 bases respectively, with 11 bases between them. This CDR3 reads CASSFFGGDNEQFF. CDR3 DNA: TGTGCCAGCAGCTTTTTCGGGGGTGACAATGAGCAGTTCTTC.

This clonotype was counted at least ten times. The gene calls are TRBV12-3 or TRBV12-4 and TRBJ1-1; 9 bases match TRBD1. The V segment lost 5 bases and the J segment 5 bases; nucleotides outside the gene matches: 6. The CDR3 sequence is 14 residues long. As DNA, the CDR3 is TGTGCCAGCAGTGCACAGGGGGCGCGTACTGAAGCTTTCTTT. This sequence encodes CASSAQGARTEAFF.

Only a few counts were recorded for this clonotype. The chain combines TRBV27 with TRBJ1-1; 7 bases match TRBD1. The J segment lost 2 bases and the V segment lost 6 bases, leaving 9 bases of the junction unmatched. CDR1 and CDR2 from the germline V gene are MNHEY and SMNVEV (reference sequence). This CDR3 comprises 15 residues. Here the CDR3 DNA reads TGTGCCAGCAGCAGCCTACAGGGGCACAACACTGAAGCTTTCTTT. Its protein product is CASSSLQGHNTEAFF.

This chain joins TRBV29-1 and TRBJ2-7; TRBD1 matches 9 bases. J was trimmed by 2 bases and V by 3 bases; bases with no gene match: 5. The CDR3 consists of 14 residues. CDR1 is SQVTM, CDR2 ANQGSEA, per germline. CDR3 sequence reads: CSVEGQGAAYEQYF. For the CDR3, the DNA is TGCAGCGTTGAGGGACAGGGAGCAGCCTACGAGCAGTACTTC.

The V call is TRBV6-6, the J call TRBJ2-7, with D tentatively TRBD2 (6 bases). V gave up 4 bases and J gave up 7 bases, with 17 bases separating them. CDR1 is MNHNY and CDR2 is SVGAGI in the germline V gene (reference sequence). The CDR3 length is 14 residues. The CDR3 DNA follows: TGTGCCAGCAGTTTGGGACCCACGGGGAGGGAGCAGTACTTC. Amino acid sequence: CASSLGPTGREQYF.

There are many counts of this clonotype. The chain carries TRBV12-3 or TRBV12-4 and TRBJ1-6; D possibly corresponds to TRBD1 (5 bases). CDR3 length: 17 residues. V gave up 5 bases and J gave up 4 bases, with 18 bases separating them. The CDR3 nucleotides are TGTGCCAGCAGTATCGGGGAAGGGCAGGGTTATAATTCACCCCTCCACTTT. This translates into CASSIGEGQGYNSPLHF.

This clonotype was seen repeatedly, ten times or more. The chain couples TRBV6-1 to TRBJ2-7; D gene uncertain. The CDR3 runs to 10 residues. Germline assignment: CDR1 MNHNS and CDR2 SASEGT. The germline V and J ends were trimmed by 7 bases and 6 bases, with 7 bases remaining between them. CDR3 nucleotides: TGTGCCAGCAAGGGATTCGAGCAGTACTTC. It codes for CASKGFEQYF.

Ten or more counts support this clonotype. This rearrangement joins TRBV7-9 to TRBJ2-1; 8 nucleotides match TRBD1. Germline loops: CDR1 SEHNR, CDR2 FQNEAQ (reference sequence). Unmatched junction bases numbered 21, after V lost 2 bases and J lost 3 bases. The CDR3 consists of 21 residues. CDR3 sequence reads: CASSLTRGQAPPDRIYNEQFF. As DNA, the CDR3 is TGTGCCAGCAGCTTAACCCGGGGACAGGCCCCTCCGGACCGCATCTACAATGAGCAGTTCTTC.

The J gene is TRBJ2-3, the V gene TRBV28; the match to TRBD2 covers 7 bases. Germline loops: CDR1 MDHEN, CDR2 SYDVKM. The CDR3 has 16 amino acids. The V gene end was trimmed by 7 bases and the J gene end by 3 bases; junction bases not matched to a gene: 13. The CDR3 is CASKSPGGSETDTQYF. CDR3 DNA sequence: TGTGCCAGCAAAAGTCCGGGCGGGAGCGAGACAGATACGCAGTATTTT.

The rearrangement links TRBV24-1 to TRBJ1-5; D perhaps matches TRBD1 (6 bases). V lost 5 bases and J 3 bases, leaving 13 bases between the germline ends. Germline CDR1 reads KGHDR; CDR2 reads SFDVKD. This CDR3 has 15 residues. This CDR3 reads CATSGGGGVNQPQHF. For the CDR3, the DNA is TGTGCCACCAGTGGTGGAGGGGGGGTCAATCAGCCCCAGCATTTT.

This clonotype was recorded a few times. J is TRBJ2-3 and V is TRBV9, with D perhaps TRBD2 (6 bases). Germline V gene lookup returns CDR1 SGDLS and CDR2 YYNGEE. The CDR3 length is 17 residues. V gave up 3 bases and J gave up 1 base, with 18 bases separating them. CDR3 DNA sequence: TGTGCCAGCAGCGCTCACGGGGGAGCTCCCGGCACAGATACGCAGTATTTT. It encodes CASSAHGGAPGTDTQYF.

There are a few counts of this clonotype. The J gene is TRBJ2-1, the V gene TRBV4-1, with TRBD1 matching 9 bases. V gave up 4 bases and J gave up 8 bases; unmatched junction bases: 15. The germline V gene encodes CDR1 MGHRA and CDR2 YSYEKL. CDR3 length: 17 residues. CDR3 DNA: TGCGCCAGCAGCCTGCGTGCCCCGGGACAGGGAAACGATGAGCAGTTCTTC. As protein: CASSLRAPGQGNDEQFF.

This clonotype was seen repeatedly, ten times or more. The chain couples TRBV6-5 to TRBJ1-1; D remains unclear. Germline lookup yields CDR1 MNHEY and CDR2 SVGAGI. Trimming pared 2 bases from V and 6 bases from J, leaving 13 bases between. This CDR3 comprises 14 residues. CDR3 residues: CASSYAGSRPEAFF. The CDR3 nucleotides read TGTGCCAGCAGTTACGCAGGCTCTCGTCCTGAAGCTTTCTTT.

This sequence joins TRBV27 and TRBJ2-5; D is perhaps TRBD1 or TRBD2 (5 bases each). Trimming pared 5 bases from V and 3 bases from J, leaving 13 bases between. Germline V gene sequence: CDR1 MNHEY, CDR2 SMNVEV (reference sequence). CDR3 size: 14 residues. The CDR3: CASSPFRGEETQYF. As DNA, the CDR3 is TGTGCCAGCAGTCCCTTTAGGGGAGAAGAGACCCAGTACTTC.

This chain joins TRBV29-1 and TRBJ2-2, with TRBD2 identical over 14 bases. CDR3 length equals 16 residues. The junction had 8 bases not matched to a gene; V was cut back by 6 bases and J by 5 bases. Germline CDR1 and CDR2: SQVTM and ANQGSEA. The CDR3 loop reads CSVGLAGAIGTGELFF. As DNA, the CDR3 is TGCAGCGTGGGACTAGCGGGAGCAATCGGGACCGGGGAGCTGTTTTTT.

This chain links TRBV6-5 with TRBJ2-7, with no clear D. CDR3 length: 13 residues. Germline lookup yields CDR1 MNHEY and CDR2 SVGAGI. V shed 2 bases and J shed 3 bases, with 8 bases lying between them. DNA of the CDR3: TGTGCCAGCAGTTACACCGGAGACTACGAGCAGTACTTC. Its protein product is CASSYTGDYEQYF.

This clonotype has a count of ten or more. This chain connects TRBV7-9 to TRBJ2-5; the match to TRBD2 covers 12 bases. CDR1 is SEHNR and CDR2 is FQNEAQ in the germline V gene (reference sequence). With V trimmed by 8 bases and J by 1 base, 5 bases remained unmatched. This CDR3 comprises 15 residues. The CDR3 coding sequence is TGTGCCAGCGGTGGACTAGCGGGACCCCAAGAGACCCAGTACTTC. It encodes CASGGLAGPQETQYF. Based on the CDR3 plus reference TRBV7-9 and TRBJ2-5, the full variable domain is DTGVSQNPRHKITKRGQNVTFRCDPISEHNRLYWYRQTLGQGPEFLTYFQNEAQLEKSRLLSDRFSAERPKGSFSTLEIQRTEQGDSAMYLCASGGLAGPQETQYFGPGTRLLVL.

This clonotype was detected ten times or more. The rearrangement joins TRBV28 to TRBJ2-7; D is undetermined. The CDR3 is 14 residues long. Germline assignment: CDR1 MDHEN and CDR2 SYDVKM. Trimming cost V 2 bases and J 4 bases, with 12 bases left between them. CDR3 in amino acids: CASSLGIGPYEQYF. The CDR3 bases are TGTGCCAGCAGTTTAGGGATCGGGCCTTACGAGCAGTACTTC. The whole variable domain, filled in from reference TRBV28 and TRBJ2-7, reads DVKVTQSSRYLVKRTGEKVFLECVQDMDHENMFWYRQDPGLGLRLIYFSYDVKMKEKGDIPEGYSVSREKKERFSLILESASTNQTSMYLCASSLGIGPYEQYFGPGTRLTVT.

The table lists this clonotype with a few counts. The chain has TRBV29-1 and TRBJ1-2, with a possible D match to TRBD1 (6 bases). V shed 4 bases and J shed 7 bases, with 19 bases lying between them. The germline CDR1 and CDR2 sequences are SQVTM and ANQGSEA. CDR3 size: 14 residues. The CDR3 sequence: CSVGPGVMSPGYTF. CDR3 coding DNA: TGCAGCGTTGGTCCAGGGGTGATGTCTCCTGGCTACACCTTC.

The CDR3: CASSFSSGGAYEQYF. The CDR3 nucleotides read TGTGCCAGCAGCTTCTCTAGCGGGGGGGCCTACGAGCAGTACTTC. This rearrangement joins TRBV13 to TRBJ2-7, with TRBD2 matching over 12 bases. Trimming took 3 bases from V and 2 from J; bases not matched to a gene: 2. The CDR3 totals 15 residues. Germline values: CDR1 PRHDT, CDR2 FYEKMQ (reference sequence).

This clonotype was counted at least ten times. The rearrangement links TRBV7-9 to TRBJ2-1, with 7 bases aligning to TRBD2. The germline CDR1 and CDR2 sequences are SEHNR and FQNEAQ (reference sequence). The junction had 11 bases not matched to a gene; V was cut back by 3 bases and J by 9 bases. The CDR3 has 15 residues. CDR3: CASSFAGDTRGEQFF. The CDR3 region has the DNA TGTGCCAGCAGCTTTGCGGGAGACACAAGGGGTGAGCAGTTCTTC.

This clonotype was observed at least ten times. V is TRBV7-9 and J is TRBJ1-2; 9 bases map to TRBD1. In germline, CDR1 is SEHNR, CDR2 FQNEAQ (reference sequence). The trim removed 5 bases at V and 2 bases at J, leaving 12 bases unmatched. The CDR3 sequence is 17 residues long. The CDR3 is CASSDQSTGTGNYGYTF. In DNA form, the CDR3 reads TGTGCCAGCAGCGACCAGAGCACCGGGACAGGGAACTATGGCTACACCTTC.

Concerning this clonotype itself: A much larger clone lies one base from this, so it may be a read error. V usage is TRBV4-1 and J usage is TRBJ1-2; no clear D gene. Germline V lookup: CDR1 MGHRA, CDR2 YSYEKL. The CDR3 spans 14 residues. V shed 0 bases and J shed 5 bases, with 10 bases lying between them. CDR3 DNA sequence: TGCGCCAGCAGCCAAGATCGTGCCCGTTATGGCTACACCTTC. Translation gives CASSQDRARYGYTF.